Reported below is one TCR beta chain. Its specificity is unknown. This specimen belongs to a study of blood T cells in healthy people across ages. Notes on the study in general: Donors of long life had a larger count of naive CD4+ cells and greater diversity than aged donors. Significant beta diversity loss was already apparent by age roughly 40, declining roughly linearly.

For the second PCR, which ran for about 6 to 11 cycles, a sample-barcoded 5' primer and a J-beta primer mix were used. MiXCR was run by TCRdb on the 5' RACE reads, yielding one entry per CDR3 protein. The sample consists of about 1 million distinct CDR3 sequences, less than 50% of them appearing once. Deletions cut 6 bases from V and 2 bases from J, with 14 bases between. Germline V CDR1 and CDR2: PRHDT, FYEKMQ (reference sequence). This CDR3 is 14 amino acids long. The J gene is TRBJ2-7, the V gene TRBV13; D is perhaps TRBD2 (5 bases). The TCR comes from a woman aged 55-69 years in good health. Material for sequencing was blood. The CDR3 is CASSVPGIAYEQYF. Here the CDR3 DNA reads TGTGCCAGCAGTGTTCCCGGGATTGCCTACGAGCAGTACTTC.